These 24 T cell receptor beta chains share one sample of origin, sequenced in a study of human CD4 T cells and Enterobacteriaceae. Sequencing was performed with immunoSEQ multiplex PCR; in TCRdb, only in-frame clones are kept and a portion is missing. The sample includes tens of thousands of clones, approximately 84% of them seen just once. Memory CD4+ T cells were sorted as all CD4+ cells except CD45RA+CCR7+CD95- naive cells, over 95% pure. Sequenced sample: memory CD4+ T cells from blood. The receptors shown here come from a human donor in good health.

V and J are TRBV28 and TRBJ1-2, with D maybe TRBD1 (5 bases). Germline CDR1 MDHEN, CDR2 SYDVKM. V was trimmed by 4 bases and J by 4 bases, leaving 13 bases between them. This CDR3 comprises 14 residues. CDR3 in DNA: TGTGCCAGCAGTTCCCCCCAGGGCCTCTATGGCTACACCTTC. As protein: CASSSPQGLYGYTF.

To note about this clone: Its ends do not fully match the called genes, so a read error is possible. The rearrangement joins TRBV27 to TRBJ2-5; D is undetermined. CDR3 size: 13 residues. Germline CDR1 reads MNHEY; CDR2 reads SMNVEV (reference sequence). The CDR3 spells CASSLYWGKTQYF. Written as DNA, the CDR3 is TGTGCCAGCAGCTTATACTGGGGAAAGACCCAGTACTTC.

Concerning this clone: The junction differs from germline at one of its ends, possibly a read error. V and J are TRBV6-1 and TRBJ2-7; D is ambiguous. This CDR3 comprises 11 residues. Per the germline V gene, CDR1 is MNHNS and CDR2 is SASEGT. This chain's CDR3 is CASSAGREQYF. The CDR3 bases are TGTGCCAGTAGTGCCGGCCGGGAGCAGTACTTC.

The CDR3 loop reads CASSDAGMNTEAFF. Here the CDR3 DNA reads TGTGCCAGCAGTGATGCGGGGATGAACACTGAAGCTTTCTTT. The chain carries TRBV6-6 and TRBJ1-1; no reliable D call. Per germline, CDR1 MNHNY and CDR2 SVGAGI (reference sequence). Trimming shortened V by 5 bases and J by 0 bases, and 10 bases separated the two germline ends. The CDR3 has 14 amino acids.

The rearrangement joins TRBV5-5 to TRBJ2-3, with 9 bases identical to TRBD2. The germline V gene encodes CDR1 SGHKS and CDR2 YYEKEE (reference sequence). V trimming: 1 base; J trimming: 5 bases; junction bases outside the gene matches: 11. The CDR3 totals 17 residues. The CDR3 DNA is TGTGCCAGCAGCTTGCGTAAAGTAGCGGGAGTCGGAGATACGCAGTATTTT. Translating it yields CASSLRKVAGVGDTQYF.

The rearrangement uses TRBV11-2 and TRBJ1-3; D is possibly TRBD1 (5 bases). V was shortened by 8 bases and J by 4 bases, with 15 bases between the two germline ends. The CDR3 sequence is 14 residues long. Germline V gene lookup returns CDR1 SGHAT and CDR2 FQNNGV. The CDR3: CASGAWSSGNTIYF. Here the CDR3 DNA reads TGTGCCAGCGGGGCGTGGTCTTCGGGAAACACCATATATTTT. Based on the CDR3 plus reference TRBV11-2 and TRBJ1-3, the full variable domain is EAGVAQSPRYKIIEKRQSVAFWCNPISGHATLYWYQQILGQGPKLLIQFQNNGVVDDSQLPKDRFSAERLKGVDSTLKIQPAKLEDSAVYLCASGAWSSGNTIYFGEGSWLTVV.

The chain combines TRBV7-9 with TRBJ1-4, with D hard to call. V lost 1 base, J lost 8 bases, and 11 bases lay in between. CDR3 length equals 14 residues. Germline CDR1 and CDR2: SEHNR and FQNEAQ (reference sequence). In DNA, the CDR3 is TGTGCCAGCAGCTTAGACCTATCCAGGGAAAAACTGTTTTTT. It yields the protein CASSLDLSREKLFF.

V usage is TRBV6-5 and J usage is TRBJ2-3; D is undetermined. This CDR3 is built from 12 residues. Trimming stripped 6 bases from V and 6 bases from J, with 10 bases between. CDR1 is MNHEY and CDR2 is SVGAGI in the germline V gene. DNA of the CDR3: TGTGCCAGCAGGTCTAGTGCTGATACGCAGTATTTT. Protein: CASRSSADTQYF.

This sequence joins TRBV21-1 and TRBJ1-5. TRBV21-1 is given as a pseudogene. The CDR3 is 15 amino acids. The CDR3 loop is CASSKAGTSNQPQHF. In DNA, the CDR3 is TGTGCCAGCAGCAAAGCCGGGACCAGCAATCAGCCCCAGCATTTT.

V usage is TRBV7-7 and J usage is TRBJ2-5; 7 bases line up with TRBD1. In germline, CDR1 is SSHAT, CDR2 FNYEAQ (reference sequence). V was pared by 6 bases and J by 2 bases, with 6 bases of the junction left unmatched. This CDR3 comprises 14 residues. The CDR3 loop reads CASREMTGQETQYF. CDR3 DNA: TGTGCCAGCAGGGAGATGACAGGGCAAGAGACCCAGTACTTC.

The rearrangement uses TRBV5-1 and TRBJ2-1; 8 nucleotides agree with TRBD2. The germline CDR1 and CDR2 sequences are SGHRS and YFSETQ. This CDR3 is 13 amino acids long. After removal of 6 bases from V and 5 bases from J, the junction contained 4 bases not matched to a gene. In DNA, the CDR3 is TGCGCCAGCATGACTAGCGTCGACAATGAGCAGTTCTTC. This encodes CASMTSVDNEQFF. The entire variable domain, with the rest obtained from reference TRBV5-1 and TRBJ2-1, is as follows: KAGVTQTPRYLIKTRGQQVTLSCSPISGHRSVSWYQQTPGQGLQFLFEYFSETQRNKGNFPGRFSGRQFSNSRSEMNVSTLELGDSALYLCASMTSVDNEQFFGPGTRLTVL.

The V call is TRBV27, the J call TRBJ2-2; D is ambiguous. The CDR3 is 12 amino acids. V was pared by 3 bases and J by 9 bases, with 8 bases between. The germline V gene has CDR1 MNHEY and CDR2 SMNVEV (reference sequence). CDR3 sequence reads: CASSFNGRELFF. The CDR3 region has the DNA TGTGCCAGCAGTTTTAACGGCCGGGAGCTGTTTTTT.

The count of this clone is one. The chain uses TRBV5-1 and TRBJ1-1; D gene ambiguous. CDR3 size: 13 residues. Germline V CDR1 and CDR2: SGHRS, YFSETQ. V gave up 1 base and J gave up 2 bases, with 6 bases separating them. DNA for the CDR3: TGCGCCAGCAGCTTGTTAGGAAACACTGAAGCTTTCTTT. Protein sequence: CASSLLGNTEAFF.

This sequence joins TRBV2 and TRBJ2-5, with D perhaps TRBD1 or TRBD2 (5 bases each). V was cut by 6 bases and J by 2 bases, with 10 bases left in between. The CDR3 extends over 13 amino acids. In germline, CDR1 is SNHLY, CDR2 FYNNEI. The CDR3 nucleotides are TGTGCCAGCAGGTCGGGGCAGCAAGAGACCCAGTACTTC. Protein product: CASRSGQQETQYF.

This chain joins TRBV7-2 and TRBJ2-2; D might be TRBD2 (5 bases). This CDR3 comprises 14 residues. From germline, CDR1 is SGHTA and CDR2 FQGNSA. Trimming took 5 bases from V and 4 from J, leaving 11 bases between them. Written as DNA, the CDR3 is TGTGCCAGCAGCGAGGGATTGGCCACCGGGGAGCTGTTTTTT. This encodes CASSEGLATGELFF.

The V call is TRBV6-5, the J call TRBJ2-7; no firm D call. The CDR3 sequence is 15 residues long. V was clipped by 0 bases and J by 0 bases, with 9 bases between them. Germline lookup yields CDR1 MNHEY and CDR2 SVGAGI. The CDR3 protein is CASSYSSAGSYEQYF. The DNA of the CDR3 is TGTGCCAGCAGTTACTCGTCGGCCGGCTCCTACGAGCAGTACTTC.

The chain links TRBV18 to TRBJ2-7, with 10 bases aligning to TRBD1. The CDR3 covers 14 residues. CDR1 is KGHSH and CDR2 is LQKENI in the germline V gene. V shed 5 bases and J 5 bases; nucleotides not matched to a gene: 6. The CDR3 spells CASSSGTGADEQYF. The CDR3 DNA sequence: TGTGCCAGCTCATCCGGGACAGGGGCCGACGAGCAGTACTTC.

In the case of this clone: An end of the junction does not agree with germline; a read error may underlie this. The chain uses TRBV28 and TRBJ2-7; D is unresolved. The CDR3 runs to 11 residues. CDR1 MDHEN and CDR2 SYDVKM come from the germline V gene. CDR3 protein: CASGLNYEQYF. The CDR3 DNA sequence: TGTGCCAGCGGTTTAAATTACGAGCAGTACTTC.

This chain links TRBV7-7 with TRBJ2-3; D could derive from TRBD1 or TRBD2 (6 bases each). The V gene's germline CDR1 is SSHAT and CDR2 FNYEAQ (reference sequence). V lost 1 base, J lost 1 base, and 9 bases lay in between. The CDR3 runs to 15 residues. CDR3 bases: TGTGCCAGCAGCTTAGGGAGGGGGGGCACAGATACGCAGTATTTT. This encodes CASSLGRGGTDTQYF.

V and J are TRBV5-1 and TRBJ2-1, with a possible D match to TRBD2 (5 bases). The CDR3 consists of 13 residues. The germline CDR1 and CDR2 sequences are SGHRS and YFSETQ. V lost 3 bases, J lost 7 bases, and 11 bases lay in between. The CDR3 DNA reads TGCGCCAGCAGCTCGGTAGGAGGAAATGAGCAGTTCTTC. This sequence encodes CASSSVGGNEQFF.

This clone is termed medium-sized (0.01 to 0.1%). The chain is built from TRBV10-1 and TRBJ2-7; TRBD1 matches at 10 bases. The J segment lost 5 bases and the V segment lost 5 bases, leaving 6 bases of the junction unmatched. This CDR3 region has 14 residues. Germline CDR1 WNHNN, CDR2 SYGVQD (reference sequence). The CDR3 sequence is CASSRRGQGNEQYF. As DNA, the CDR3 is TGCGCCAGCAGTCGCCGGGGACAGGGGAACGAGCAGTACTTC.

V gene TRBV2 combines with J gene TRBJ2-3; D perhaps matches TRBD1 (5 bases). Germline CDR1 SNHLY, CDR2 FYNNEI. This CDR3 spans 15 amino acids. V lost 4 bases, J lost 0 bases, and 11 bases lay in between. The CDR3 DNA is TGTGCCAGCAGTGCGATACAGGCCAGCACAGATACGCAGTATTTT. Translation gives CASSAIQASTDTQYF. The full variable domain, with the rest looked up from reference TRBV2 and TRBJ2-3, is EPEVTQTPSHQVTQMGQEVILRCVPISNHLYFYWYRQILGQKVEFLVSFYNNEISEKSEIFDDQFSVERPDGSNFTLKIRSTKLEDSAMYFCASSAIQASTDTQYFGPGTRLTVL.

The chain recombines TRBV7-9 with TRBJ1-5; no clear D gene. The V gene's germline CDR1 is SEHNR and CDR2 FQNEAQ (reference sequence). The V and J ends lost 5 bases and 4 bases respectively, with 9 bases between them. CDR3 size: 13 residues. The CDR3 loop reads CASSLRLNQPQHF. In DNA, the CDR3 is TGTGCCAGCAGCCTTCGGTTGAATCAGCCCCAGCATTTT.

This clone turned up a few times. This sequence joins TRBV11-2 and TRBJ1-2; 7 bases fit TRBD1. The CDR3 is 17 amino acids. The germline gives CDR1 SGHAT, CDR2 FQNNGV. Germline trimming cut 5 bases from V and 8 bases from J; bases unmatched to any gene: 20. This CDR3 is CASSPRGASVVVEGYTF. CDR3 nucleotide sequence: TGTGCCAGCAGCCCCAGGGGGGCATCGGTGGTAGTGGAGGGCTACACCTTC.